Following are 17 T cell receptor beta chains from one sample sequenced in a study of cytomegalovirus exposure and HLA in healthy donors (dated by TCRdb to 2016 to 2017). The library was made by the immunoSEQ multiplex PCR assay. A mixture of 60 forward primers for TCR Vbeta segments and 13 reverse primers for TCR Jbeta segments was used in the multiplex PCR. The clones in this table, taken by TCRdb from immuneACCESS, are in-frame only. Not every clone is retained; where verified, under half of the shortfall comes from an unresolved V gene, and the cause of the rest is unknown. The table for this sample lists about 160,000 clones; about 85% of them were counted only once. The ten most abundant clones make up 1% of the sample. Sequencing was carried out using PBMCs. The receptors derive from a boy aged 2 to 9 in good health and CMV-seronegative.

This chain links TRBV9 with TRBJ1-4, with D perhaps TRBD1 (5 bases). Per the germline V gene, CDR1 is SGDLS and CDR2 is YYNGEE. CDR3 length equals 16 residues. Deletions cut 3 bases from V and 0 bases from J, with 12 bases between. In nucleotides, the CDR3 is TGTGCCAGCAGCGGAAAATGGGGGGCAACTAATGAAAAACTGTTTTTT. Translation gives CASSGKWGATNEKLFF.

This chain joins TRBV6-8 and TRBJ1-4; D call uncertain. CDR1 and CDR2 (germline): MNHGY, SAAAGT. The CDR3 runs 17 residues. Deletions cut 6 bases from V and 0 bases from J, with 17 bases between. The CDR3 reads CASRDSESWSTNEKLFF. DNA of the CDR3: TGTGCCAGCAGGGACTCGGAATCCTGGTCAACTAATGAAAAACTGTTTTTT.

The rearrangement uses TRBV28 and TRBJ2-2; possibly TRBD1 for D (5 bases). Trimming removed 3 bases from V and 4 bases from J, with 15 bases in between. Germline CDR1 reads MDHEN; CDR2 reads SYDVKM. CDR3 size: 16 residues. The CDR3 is CASSLWVSQGTGELFF. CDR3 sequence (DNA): TGTGCCAGCAGTTTGTGGGTTAGCCAGGGCACCGGGGAGCTGTTTTTT.

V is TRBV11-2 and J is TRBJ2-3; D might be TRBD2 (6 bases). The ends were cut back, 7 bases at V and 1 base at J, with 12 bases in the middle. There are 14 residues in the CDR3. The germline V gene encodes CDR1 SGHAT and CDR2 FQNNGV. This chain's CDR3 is CASTLGSGTDTQYF. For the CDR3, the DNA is TGTGCCAGCACCCTCGGGAGTGGCACAGATACGCAGTATTTT.

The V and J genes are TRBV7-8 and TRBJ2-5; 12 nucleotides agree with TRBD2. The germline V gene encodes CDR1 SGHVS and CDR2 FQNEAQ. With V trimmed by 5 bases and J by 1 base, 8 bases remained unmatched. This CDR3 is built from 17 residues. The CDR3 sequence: CASSPGGLAGTQETQYF. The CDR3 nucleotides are TGTGCCAGCAGCCCGGGAGGACTAGCGGGGACCCAAGAGACCCAGTACTTC.

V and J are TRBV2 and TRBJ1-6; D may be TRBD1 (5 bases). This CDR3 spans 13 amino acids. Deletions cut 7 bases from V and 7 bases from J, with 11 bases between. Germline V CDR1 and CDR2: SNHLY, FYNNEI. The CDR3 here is CASNRQENSPLHF. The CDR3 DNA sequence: TGTGCCAGCAACAGGCAGGAGAATTCACCCCTCCACTTT.

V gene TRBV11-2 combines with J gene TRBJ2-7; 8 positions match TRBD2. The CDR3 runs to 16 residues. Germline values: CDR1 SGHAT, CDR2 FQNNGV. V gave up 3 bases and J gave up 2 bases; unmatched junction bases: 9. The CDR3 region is CASSFGPGGETYEQYF. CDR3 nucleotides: TGTGCCAGCAGCTTCGGTCCGGGGGGGGAAACCTACGAGCAGTACTTC.

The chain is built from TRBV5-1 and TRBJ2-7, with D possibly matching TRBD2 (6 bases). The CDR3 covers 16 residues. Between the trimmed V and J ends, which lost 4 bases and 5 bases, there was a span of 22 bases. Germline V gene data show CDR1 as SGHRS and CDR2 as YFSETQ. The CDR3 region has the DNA TGCGCCAGCAGCCCGGGAACTATAGCGGTCGGGGACGAGCAGTACTTC. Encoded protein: CASSPGTIAVGDEQYF.

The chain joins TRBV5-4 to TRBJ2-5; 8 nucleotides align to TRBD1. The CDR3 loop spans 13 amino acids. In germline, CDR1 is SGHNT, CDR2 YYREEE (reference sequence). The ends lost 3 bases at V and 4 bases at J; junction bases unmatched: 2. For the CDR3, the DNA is TGTGCCAGCAGCTCAGACAGGGGAGAGACCCAGTACTTC. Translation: CASSSDRGETQYF.

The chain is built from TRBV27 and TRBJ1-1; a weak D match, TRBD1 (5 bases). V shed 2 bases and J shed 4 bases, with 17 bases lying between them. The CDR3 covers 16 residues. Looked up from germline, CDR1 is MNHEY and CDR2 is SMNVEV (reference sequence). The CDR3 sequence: CASSLDGAGPITEAFF. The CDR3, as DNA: TGTGCCAGCAGTTTAGATGGAGCAGGGCCCATCACTGAAGCTTTCTTT.

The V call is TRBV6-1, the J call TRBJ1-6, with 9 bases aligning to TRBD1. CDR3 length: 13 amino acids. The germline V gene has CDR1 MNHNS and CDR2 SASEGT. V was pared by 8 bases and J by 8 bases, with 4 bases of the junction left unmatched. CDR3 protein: CASRDRADSPLHF. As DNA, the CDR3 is TGTGCCAGCCGGGACAGGGCGGATTCACCCCTCCACTTT.

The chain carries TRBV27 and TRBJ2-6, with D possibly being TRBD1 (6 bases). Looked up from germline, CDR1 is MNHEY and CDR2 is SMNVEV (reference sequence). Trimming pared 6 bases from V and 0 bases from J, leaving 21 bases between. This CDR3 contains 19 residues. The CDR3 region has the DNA TGTGCCAGCAGGAAATCCAGGGACAAACGTAGCTCTGGGGCCAACGTCCTGACTTTC. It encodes CASRKSRDKRSSGANVLTF.

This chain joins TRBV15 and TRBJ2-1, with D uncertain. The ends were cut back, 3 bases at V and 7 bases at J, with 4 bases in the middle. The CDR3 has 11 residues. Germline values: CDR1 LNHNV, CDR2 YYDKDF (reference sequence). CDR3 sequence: CATSSTNEQFF. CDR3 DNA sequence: TGTGCCACCAGCAGCACAAATGAGCAGTTCTTC.

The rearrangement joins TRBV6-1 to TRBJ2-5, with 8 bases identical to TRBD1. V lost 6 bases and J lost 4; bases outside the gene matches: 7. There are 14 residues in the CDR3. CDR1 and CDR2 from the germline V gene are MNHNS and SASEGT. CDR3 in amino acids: CASSVDRGGETQYF. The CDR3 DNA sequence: TGTGCCAGCAGCGTTGACAGGGGAGGAGAGACCCAGTACTTC.

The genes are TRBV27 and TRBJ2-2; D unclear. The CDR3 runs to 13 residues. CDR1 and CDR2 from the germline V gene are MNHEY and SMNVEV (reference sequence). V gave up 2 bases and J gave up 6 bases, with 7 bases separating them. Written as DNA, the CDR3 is TGTGCCAGCAGTTTAGAGGTTTCCGGGGAGCTGTTTTTT. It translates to CASSLEVSGELFF.

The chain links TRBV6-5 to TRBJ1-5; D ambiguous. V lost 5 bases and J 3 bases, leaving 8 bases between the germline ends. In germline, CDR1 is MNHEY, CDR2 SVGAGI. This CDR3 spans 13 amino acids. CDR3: CASSLFNNQPQHF. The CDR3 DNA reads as TGTGCCAGCAGTCTTTTTAACAATCAGCCCCAGCATTTT.

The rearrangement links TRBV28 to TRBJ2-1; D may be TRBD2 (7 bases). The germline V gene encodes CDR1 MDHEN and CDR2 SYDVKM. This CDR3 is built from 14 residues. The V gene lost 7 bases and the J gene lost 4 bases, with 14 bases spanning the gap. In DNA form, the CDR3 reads TGTGCCAGCATCTCTGGGGGGGCTTACAATGAGCAGTTCTTC. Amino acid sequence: CASISGGAYNEQFF.